Below, 15 T cell receptor beta chains from the same sample are listed, as sequenced in a study of shared clonotypes between healthy human individuals. Produced via immunoSEQ multiplex PCR; TCRdb's table is partial and in-frame only. Of 2 million to 2.5 million clones listed, more than 90% are singletons. Sequenced: naive CD4+ T cells sorted from blood. The sample's subset: CD45RA+ positively selected. These receptors were collected from a man aged 18 to 29 in good health.

V gene TRBV7-2 combines with J gene TRBJ2-6; D might be TRBD1 (5 bases). Germline lookup yields CDR1 SGHTA and CDR2 FQGNSA. The length of the CDR3 is 16 residues. The V end was cut by 4 bases, the J end by 1 base, with 11 bases between. The CDR3 DNA reads as TGTGCCAGCAGCTCGACAGCCCCTTCTGGGGCCAACGTCCTGACTTTC. Translating it yields CASSSTAPSGANVLTF.

The chain employs TRBV6-4 and TRBJ1-2; 7 nucleotides agree with TRBD1. The length of the CDR3 is 15 residues. The V and J ends lost 4 bases and 3 bases, in that order; junction bases with no gene match: 8. Per the germline V gene, CDR1 is MRHNA and CDR2 is SNTAGT. As DNA, the CDR3 is TGTGCCAGCAGTGTCGACGAGACAGGGTACTATGGCTACACCTTC. Translation gives CASSVDETGYYGYTF.

The chain joins TRBV5-1 to TRBJ2-2, with TRBD2 matching 9 bases. The CDR3 loop spans 16 amino acids. V shed 4 bases, J shed 4 bases, and the junction held 8 bases outside the gene matches. Per the germline V gene, CDR1 is SGHRS and CDR2 is YFSETQ. CDR3 loop: CASSTASGKGTGELFF. Written as DNA, the CDR3 is TGCGCCAGCAGCACAGCTAGCGGGAAGGGCACCGGGGAGCTGTTTTTT.

A few counts support this clone. The chain is built from TRBV19 and TRBJ2-3, with 12 positions matching TRBD2. The CDR3 loop spans 13 amino acids. The J segment lost 8 bases and the V segment lost 7 bases, leaving 4 bases of the junction unmatched. CDR1 and CDR2 (germline): LNHDA, SQIVND (reference sequence). The CDR3 DNA reads as TGTGCCAGTATGTCTAGCGGGAGGGCTACGCAGTATTTT. Protein sequence: CASMSSGRATQYF. Supplemented by reference TRBV19 and TRBJ2-3, the full variable domain reads DGGITQSPKYLFRKEGQNVTLSCEQNLNHDAMYWYRQDPGQGLRLIYYSQIVNDFQKGDIAEGYSVSREKKESFPLTVTSAQKNPTAFYLCASMSSGRATQYFGPGTRLTVL.

This clone has a single count. This chain joins TRBV7-3 and TRBJ1-2; a weak D match, TRBD1 (5 bases). Looked up from germline, CDR1 is SGHTA and CDR2 is FQGTGA. Trimming pared 5 bases from V and 4 bases from J, leaving 17 bases between. This CDR3 has 15 amino acids. The CDR3 is CASSPGPEDSYGYTF. CDR3 DNA sequence: TGTGCCAGCAGCCCCGGGCCTGAAGACAGCTATGGCTACACCTTC.

Note on this clone: Other DNA sequences in this specimen translate into the identical CDR3. The chain carries TRBV7-9 and TRBJ1-4; D is unresolved. This CDR3 has 14 amino acids. V was trimmed by 2 bases and J by 0 bases, leaving 4 bases between them. Germline loops: CDR1 SEHNR, CDR2 FQNEAQ (reference sequence). CDR3 sequence reads: CASSLRATNEKLFF. The CDR3 DNA follows: TGTGCCAGCAGCTTAAGGGCAACTAATGAAAAACTGTTTTTT.

The CDR3 nucleotides are TGCGCCAGCAGCCTACCTTCCGGGACTAGCGGGAGGTCGGGGAGCTACGAGCAGTACTTC. It translates to CASSLPSGTSGRSGSYEQYF. The chain has TRBV4-3 and TRBJ2-7; 15 nucleotides agree with TRBD2. This CDR3 is built from 20 residues. Germline values: CDR1 LGHNA, CDR2 YSLEER. V dropped 4 bases and J dropped 3; count of bases not matched to a gene: 16.

This chain connects TRBV5-4 to TRBJ2-5, with D unresolved. The CDR3 consists of 15 residues. Germline CDR1 and CDR2: SGHNT and YYREEE (reference sequence). Trimming cost V 5 bases and J 7 bases, with 21 bases left between them. The CDR3 here is CASSEAVNLKMTQYF. The CDR3 DNA reads TGTGCCAGCAGTGAGGCCGTTAACTTAAAAATGACCCAGTACTTC. Full variable domain (missing parts from reference TRBV5-4 and TRBJ2-5): ETGVTQSPTHLIKTRGQQVTLRCSSQSGHNTVSWYQQALGQGPQFIFQYYREEENGRGNFPPRFSGLQFPNYSSELNVNALELDDSALYLCASSEAVNLKMTQYFGPGTRLLVL.

The chain is built from TRBV4-1 and TRBJ1-5; no definite D call. Trimming removed 3 bases from V and 7 bases from J, with 16 bases in between. The CDR3 length is 15 residues. Germline CDR1 and CDR2: MGHRA and YSYEKL. The chain's CDR3 is CASSQDYPSLQPQHF. CDR3 DNA: TGCGCCAGCAGCCAGGATTACCCTTCTCTGCAGCCCCAGCATTTT.

J is TRBJ2-5 and V is TRBV6-6; no firm D call. V was cut by 5 bases and J by 4 bases, with 14 bases left in between. Germline assignment: CDR1 MNHNY and CDR2 SVGAGI (reference sequence). The CDR3 contains 14 residues. In nucleotides, the CDR3 is TGTGCCAGCAGTATGACCCTGATCCGAGAGACCCAGTACTTC. Protein: CASSMTLIRETQYF.

The V and J genes are TRBV5-4 and TRBJ1-6; TRBD1 agrees at 9 bases. Germline V CDR1 and CDR2: SGHNT, YYREEE (reference sequence). Trimming cost V 7 bases and J 5 bases; bases outside gene matches: 7. The CDR3 loop spans 15 amino acids. The CDR3 bases are TGTGCCAGCGGACGGACAGGGGTAAATAATTCACCCCTCCACTTT. Its protein product is CASGRTGVNNSPLHF. The full variable domain, with the rest looked up from reference TRBV5-4 and TRBJ1-6, is ETGVTQSPTHLIKTRGQQVTLRCSSQSGHNTVSWYQQALGQGPQFIFQYYREEENGRGNFPPRFSGLQFPNYSSELNVNALELDDSALYLCASGRTGVNNSPLHFGNGTRLTVT.

V gene TRBV6-6 combines with J gene TRBJ2-7; D is uncertain. This CDR3 comprises 13 residues. CDR1 and CDR2 (germline): MNHNY, SVGAGI (reference sequence). Trimming took off 5 bases at V and 6 bases at J, with 14 bases between the two ends. DNA of the CDR3: TGTGCCAGCAGTCTGTACAGCCACGGCGAGCAGTACTTC. Protein sequence: CASSLYSHGEQYF.

V usage is TRBV6-1 and J usage is TRBJ1-6; D unclear. Germline V gene sequence: CDR1 MNHNS, CDR2 SASEGT. CDR3 length: 13 residues. Trimming took 1 base from V and 8 from J, leaving 6 bases between them. Here the CDR3 DNA reads TGTGCCAGCAGTGAAGGGCCGTATTCACCCCTCCACTTT. Translating it yields CASSEGPYSPLHF.

The V and J genes are TRBV11-2 and TRBJ1-4; D is perhaps TRBD1 (6 bases). Trimming left V 1 base short and J 5 bases short, with 14 bases between. The germline V gene encodes CDR1 SGHAT and CDR2 FQNNGV. The CDR3 spans 16 residues. In nucleotides, the CDR3 is TGTGCCAGCAGCTTAGTAACGGGGGCGATGAATGAAAAACTGTTTTTT. Protein product: CASSLVTGAMNEKLFF.

This chain joins TRBV30 and TRBJ1-2; tentative D call: TRBD1 (6 bases). V dropped 6 bases and J dropped 6 bases, with 17 bases sitting between them. Germline CDR1 reads GTSNPN; CDR2 reads SVGIG (reference sequence). The CDR3 loop spans 13 amino acids. The CDR3 reads CACRRRGRDGYTF. CDR3 in DNA: TGTGCCTGCCGGCGACGGGGGCGCGATGGCTACACCTTC.